Following are 20 T cell receptor beta chains from one sample sequenced in a study of blood T cell repertoires in COVID-19. The repertoire was sequenced with immunoSEQ multiplex PCR; TCRdb's copy has only in-frame clones and lacks some. Among hundreds of thousands of clones, less than 90% were seen once, and the ten largest hold under 0.9%. Material: peripheral blood. The receptors shown here come from a middle-aged man with acute or convalescent COVID-19.

The chain joins TRBV25-1 to TRBJ1-6; unclear D gene. There are 16 residues in the CDR3. V was clipped by 2 bases and J by 0 bases, with 8 bases between them. Germline V gene data show CDR1 as MGHDK and CDR2 as SYGVNS. CDR3 protein: CASSEAVSSYNSPLHF. The CDR3 bases are TGTGCCAGCAGTGAAGCTGTTAGCTCCTATAATTCACCCCTCCACTTT.

The CDR3 DNA is TGTGCCAGCAGCCCGGGACAGTCTATCTATGGCTACACCTTC. As protein: CASSPGQSIYGYTF. V usage is TRBV7-2 and J usage is TRBJ1-2; 7 nucleotides align to TRBD1. The junction had 7 bases not matched to a gene; V was cut back by 5 bases and J by 4 bases. The CDR3 has 14 amino acids. Germline CDR1 and CDR2: SGHTA and FQGNSA.

The chain recombines TRBV4-1 with TRBJ2-2; 11 bases are a match to TRBD1. Trimming removed 3 bases from V and 5 bases from J; junction bases left unmatched: 11. CDR3 length: 18 amino acids. From germline, CDR1 is MGHRA and CDR2 YSYEKL. The chain's CDR3 is CASSHHKGTGGLTGELFF. CDR3 DNA sequence: TGCGCCAGCAGCCATCATAAAGGGACAGGGGGACTAACCGGGGAGCTGTTTTTT.

The rearrangement uses TRBV15 and TRBJ2-7; a possible D gene is TRBD2 (6 bases). The CDR3 contains 14 residues. Trimming took 0 bases from V and 6 from J, leaving 12 bases between them. CDR1 LNHNV and CDR2 YYDKDF come from the germline V gene (reference sequence). The CDR3 sequence: CATSRDMGGSEQYF. In DNA form, the CDR3 reads TGTGCCACCAGCAGAGATATGGGAGGTAGCGAGCAGTACTTC.

The V and J genes are TRBV10-1 and TRBJ1-6, with unresolved D. Germline assignment: CDR1 WNHNN and CDR2 SYGVQD (reference sequence). With 4 bases removed from V and 5 bases from J, the gap between germline ends came to 3 bases. This CDR3 is built from 12 residues. In nucleotides, the CDR3 is TGCGCCAGCAGTGTTAATAATTCACCCCTCCACTTT. It encodes CASSVNNSPLHF.

The V call is TRBV27, the J call TRBJ2-3; D might be TRBD2 (5 bases). The CDR3 loop spans 13 amino acids. Germline-derived CDR1 and CDR2 are MNHEY and SMNVEV (reference sequence). Trimming shortened V by 7 bases and J by 0 bases, and 8 bases separated the two germline ends. CDR3 in DNA: TGTGCCAGCACCGGACTCAGCACAGATACGCAGTATTTT. It specifies CASTGLSTDTQYF.

The chain carries TRBV5-1 and TRBJ2-7; D perhaps matches TRBD1 (5 bases). The CDR3 length is 15 residues. Germline CDR1 reads SGHRS; CDR2 reads YFSETQ. Trimming pared 1 base from V and 0 bases from J, leaving 11 bases between. As DNA, the CDR3 is TGCGCCAGCAGCTTGAACCAGGGAAGCTCCTACGAGCAGTACTTC. Its translation is CASSLNQGSSYEQYF. Full variable domain (outside the CDR3, taken from reference TRBV5-1 and TRBJ2-7): KAGVTQTPRYLIKTRGQQVTLSCSPISGHRSVSWYQQTPGQGLQFLFEYFSETQRNKGNFPGRFSGRQFSNSRSEMNVSTLELGDSALYLCASSLNQGSSYEQYFGPGTRLTVT.

This chain uses TRBV28 with TRBJ1-2, with TRBD1 matching 7 bases. Germline V gives CDR1 MDHEN, CDR2 SYDVKM. CDR3 length equals 14 residues. J was trimmed by 4 bases and V by 9 bases; bases with no gene match: 11. The CDR3 loop reads CASLDRDSFYGYTF. DNA for the CDR3: TGTGCCAGTCTCGACAGGGATTCATTCTATGGCTACACCTTC.

The chain joins TRBV19 to TRBJ1-4; no clear D gene. Germline V CDR1 and CDR2: LNHDA, SQIVND (reference sequence). The CDR3 is made up of 13 amino acids. Trimming removed 6 bases from V and 7 bases from J, with 12 bases in between. The CDR3 loop reads CASREPVAEKLFF. The CDR3 DNA reads TGTGCCAGTAGGGAGCCAGTGGCTGAAAAACTGTTTTTT.

The CDR3: CASKQGPGYEQFF. The CDR3 DNA sequence: TGTGCCAGCAAGCAGGGGCCGGGATATGAGCAGTTCTTC. V usage is TRBV6-5 and J usage is TRBJ2-1, with D tentatively TRBD1 (6 bases). The ends were cut back, 7 bases at V and 8 bases at J, with 15 bases in the middle. The CDR3 contains 13 residues. CDR1 MNHEY and CDR2 SVGAGI come from the germline V gene.

About this clone: The same CDR3 arises from other DNA sequences in this sample as well. J is TRBJ2-5 and V is TRBV6-5; D unresolved. Trimming shortened V by 0 bases and J by 2 bases, and 7 bases separated the two germline ends. The V gene's germline CDR1 is MNHEY and CDR2 SVGAGI. The CDR3 length is 14 residues. CDR3 DNA: TGTGCCAGCAGTTACTCTCGCAGGCAAGAGACCCAGTACTTC. It translates to CASSYSRRQETQYF.

The chain is built from TRBV3-1 (or the pseudogene TRBV3-2) and TRBJ1-3, with D possibly matching TRBD1 (5 bases). The CDR3 has 19 residues. Trimming cost V 1 base and J 0 bases, with 19 bases left between them. Germline CDR1 and CDR2: LGHDT and YNNKEL (reference sequence). In DNA, the CDR3 is TGTGCCAGCAGCCAAGTGGGGCTTGGGGAGGGGCCCTCTGGAAACACCATATATTTT. This sequence encodes CASSQVGLGEGPSGNTIYF.

This sequence joins TRBV19 and TRBJ2-2; 15 positions match TRBD2. V lost 5 bases, J lost 6 bases, and 10 bases stayed unmatched. Germline loops: CDR1 LNHDA, CDR2 SQIVND (reference sequence). This CDR3 comprises 18 residues. CDR3 nucleotide sequence: TGTGCCAGTAGTGGCGGACTAGCGGGAGGGGGGGTGCCCGGGGAGCTGTTTTTT. Translation: CASSGGLAGGGVPGELFF. Drawing the rest from reference TRBV19 and TRBJ2-2, the complete variable domain is DGGITQSPKYLFRKEGQNVTLSCEQNLNHDAMYWYRQDPGQGLRLIYYSQIVNDFQKGDIAEGYSVSREKKESFPLTVTSAQKNPTAFYLCASSGGLAGGGVPGELFFGEGSRLTVL.

The CDR3 reads CASSLEGAGNTEAFF. The DNA of the CDR3 is TGTGCCAGCTCACTGGAGGGTGCGGGAAACACTGAAGCTTTCTTT. V usage is TRBV18 and J usage is TRBJ1-1; D call uncertain. The CDR3 is made up of 15 amino acids. Trimming left V 4 bases short and J 2 bases short, with 14 bases between. Looked up from germline, CDR1 is KGHSH and CDR2 is LQKENI.

The gene calls are TRBV30 and TRBJ2-7; 11 nucleotides match TRBD1. CDR3 size: 14 residues. V gave up 4 bases and J gave up 3 bases; unmatched junction bases: 5. Germline CDR1 and CDR2: GTSNPN and SVGIG (reference sequence). The CDR3, as DNA: TGTGCCTGGAACACCGGGACAGGGGGCTACGAGCAGTACTTC. It translates to CAWNTGTGGYEQYF.

The chain is built from TRBV6-5 and TRBJ1-2; TRBD1 is a possible D gene (6 bases). The germline CDR1 and CDR2 sequences are MNHEY and SVGAGI. The CDR3 runs 16 residues. The V end was cut by 1 base, the J end by 3 bases, with 15 bases between. The CDR3 bases are TGTGCCAGCAGTTACTGGTCCACGACAGGACACTATGGCTACACCTTC. Protein sequence: CASSYWSTTGHYGYTF.

The rearrangement uses TRBV29-1 and TRBJ1-1, with D perhaps TRBD1 (5 bases). Per germline, CDR1 SQVTM and CDR2 ANQGSEA. Trimming took 2 bases from V and 1 from J, leaving 8 bases between them. This CDR3 contains 13 residues. The CDR3 DNA reads TGCAGCGTTGAAACAGGTGAGAACACTGAAGCTTTCTTT. It translates to CSVETGENTEAFF. The complete variable domain, with remaining parts taken from reference TRBV29-1 and TRBJ1-1, reads SAVISQKPSRDICQRGTSLTIQCQVDSQVTMMFWYRQQPGQSLTLIATANQGSEATYESGFVIDKFPISRPNLTFSTLTVSNMSPEDSSIYLCSVETGENTEAFFGQGTRLTVV.

The chain couples TRBV5-1 to TRBJ1-2; no firm D call. The CDR3 contains 13 residues. V lost 4 bases and J lost 4, with 11 bases in between. The germline gives CDR1 SGHRS, CDR2 YFSETQ. CDR3 nucleotides: TGCGCCAGCAGCCTGGATGTCCGCTATGGCTACACCTTC. This encodes CASSLDVRYGYTF.

The CDR3 DNA is TGTGCCAGCAGGACGGACAGTCACAATTCACCCCTCCACTTT. The encoded protein is CASRTDSHNSPLHF. The rearrangement links TRBV2 to TRBJ1-6, with a tentative D call TRBD1 (6 bases). This CDR3 contains 14 residues. From germline, CDR1 is SNHLY and CDR2 FYNNEI. V was cut by 6 bases and J by 7 bases, with 13 bases left in between.

The V call is TRBV2, the J call TRBJ1-1, with D possibly being TRBD1 (6 bases). The germline gives CDR1 SNHLY, CDR2 FYNNEI. There are 14 residues in the CDR3. V lost 7 bases, J lost 0 bases, and 12 bases lay in between. The CDR3 bases are TGTGCCAGCATGGTCGACAGGATGAACACTGAAGCTTTCTTT. Residues: CASMVDRMNTEAFF.